This T cell receptor beta chain comes out of a study of PD-L1 blockade in urothelial cancer. Study in general: About 90% of the roughly 30 patients were men who had bladder-origin urothelial cancer. Blood analysis was done at 3 weeks (second dose) and 6 weeks after treatment began. Among blood samples, the median T cell count was 130,000 to 150,000.

Data came from immunoSEQ multiplex PCR; TCRdb stores just in-frame clones and leaves some out. The sample holds 35,000 to 55,000 clones; approximately 90% are singletons and the top ten take around an eighth. Germline CDR1 KGHSH, CDR2 LQKENI. The length of the CDR3 is 17 residues. V lost 3 bases and J lost 0; bases outside the gene matches: 10. The chain has TRBV18 and TRBJ1-2; 7 nucleotides align to TRBD1. This receptor was taken from a woman aged 55-70 years with urothelial cancer. The sequences come from PBMCs, collected around atezolizumab (anti-PD-L1) treatment. The CDR3: CASSPGLDRPSNYGYTF. In DNA form, the CDR3 reads TGTGCCAGCTCACCGGGACTGGACAGGCCTTCTAACTATGGCTACACCTTC.